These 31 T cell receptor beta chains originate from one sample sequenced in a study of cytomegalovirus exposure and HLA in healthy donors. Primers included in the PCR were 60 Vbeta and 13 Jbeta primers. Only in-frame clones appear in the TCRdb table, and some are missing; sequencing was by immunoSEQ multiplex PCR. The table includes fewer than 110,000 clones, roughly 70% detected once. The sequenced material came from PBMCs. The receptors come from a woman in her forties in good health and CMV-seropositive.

In DNA form, the CDR3 reads TGTGCCAGCAGCAGGGGACAGAGCAGTTATGGCTACACCTTC. As protein: CASSRGQSSYGYTF. This chain links TRBV27 with TRBJ1-2; the match to TRBD1 covers 7 bases. This CDR3 comprises 14 residues. Germline trimming cut 6 bases from V and 5 bases from J; bases unmatched to any gene: 9. Germline V gene lookup returns CDR1 MNHEY and CDR2 SMNVEV (reference sequence).

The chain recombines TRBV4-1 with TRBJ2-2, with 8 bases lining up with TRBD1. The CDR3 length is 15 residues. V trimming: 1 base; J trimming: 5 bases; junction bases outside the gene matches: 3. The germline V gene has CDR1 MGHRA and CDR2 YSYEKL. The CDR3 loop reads CASSQGQGWTGELFF. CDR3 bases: TGCGCCAGCAGCCAAGGACAGGGGTGGACCGGGGAGCTGTTTTTT.

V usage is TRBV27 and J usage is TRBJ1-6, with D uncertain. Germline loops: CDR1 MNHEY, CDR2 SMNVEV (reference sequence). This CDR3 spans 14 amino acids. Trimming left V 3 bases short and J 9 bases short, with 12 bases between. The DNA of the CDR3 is TGTGCCAGCAGTTTGGGGAGTGGTCGTTCACCCCTCCACTTT. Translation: CASSLGSGRSPLHF.

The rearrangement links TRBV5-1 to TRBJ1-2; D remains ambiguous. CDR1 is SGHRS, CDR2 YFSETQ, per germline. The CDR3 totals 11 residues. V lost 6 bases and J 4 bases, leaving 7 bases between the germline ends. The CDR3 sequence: CASTDFYGYTF. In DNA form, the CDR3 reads TGCGCCAGCACGGACTTCTATGGCTACACCTTC.

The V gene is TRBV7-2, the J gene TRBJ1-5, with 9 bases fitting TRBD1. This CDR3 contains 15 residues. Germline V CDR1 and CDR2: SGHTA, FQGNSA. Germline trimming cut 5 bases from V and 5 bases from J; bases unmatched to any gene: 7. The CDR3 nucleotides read TGTGCCAGCAGCCCGACAGGGGGAATAGATCAGCCCCAGCATTTT. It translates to CASSPTGGIDQPQHF.

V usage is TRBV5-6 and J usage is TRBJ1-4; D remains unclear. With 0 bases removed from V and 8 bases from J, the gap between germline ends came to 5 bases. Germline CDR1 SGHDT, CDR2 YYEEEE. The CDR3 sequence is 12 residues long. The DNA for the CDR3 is TGTGCCAGCAGCTTGGGGGCGGAAAAACTGTTTTTT. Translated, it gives CASSLGAEKLFF.

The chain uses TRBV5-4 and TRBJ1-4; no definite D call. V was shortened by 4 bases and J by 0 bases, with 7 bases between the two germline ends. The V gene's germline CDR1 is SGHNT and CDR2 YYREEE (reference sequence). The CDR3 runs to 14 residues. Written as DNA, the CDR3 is TGTGCCAGCAGCGGGAGCGCAACTAATGAAAAACTGTTTTTT. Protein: CASSGSATNEKLFF.

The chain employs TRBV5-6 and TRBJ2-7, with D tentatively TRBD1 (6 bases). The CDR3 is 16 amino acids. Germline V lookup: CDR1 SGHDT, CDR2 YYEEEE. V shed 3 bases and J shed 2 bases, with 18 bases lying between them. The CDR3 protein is CASSSPTGTPPYEQYF. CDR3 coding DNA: TGTGCCAGCAGCTCCCCCACAGGGACCCCACCCTACGAGCAGTACTTC.

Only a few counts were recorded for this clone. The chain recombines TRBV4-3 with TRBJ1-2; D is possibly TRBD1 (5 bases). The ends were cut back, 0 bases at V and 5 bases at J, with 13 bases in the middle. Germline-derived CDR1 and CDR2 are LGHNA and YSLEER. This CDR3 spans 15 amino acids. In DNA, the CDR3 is TGCGCCAGCAGCCAAGATCCGGCGGGGGATTATGGCTACACCTTC. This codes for CASSQDPAGDYGYTF.

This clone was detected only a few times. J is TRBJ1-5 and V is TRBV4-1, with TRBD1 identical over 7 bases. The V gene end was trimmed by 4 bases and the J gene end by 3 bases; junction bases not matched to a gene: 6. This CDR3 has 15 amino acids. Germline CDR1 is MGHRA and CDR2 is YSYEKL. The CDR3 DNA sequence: TGCGCCAGCAGCCGGGGACAGAGCCCCAATCAGCCCCAGCATTTT. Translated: CASSRGQSPNQPQHF.

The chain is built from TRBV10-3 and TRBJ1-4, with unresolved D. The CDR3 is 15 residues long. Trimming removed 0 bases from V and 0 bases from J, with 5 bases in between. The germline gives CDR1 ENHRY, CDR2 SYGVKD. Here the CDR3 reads CAISESGTTNEKLFF. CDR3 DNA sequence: TGTGCCATCAGTGAGTCGGGCACAACTAATGAAAAACTGTTTTTT.

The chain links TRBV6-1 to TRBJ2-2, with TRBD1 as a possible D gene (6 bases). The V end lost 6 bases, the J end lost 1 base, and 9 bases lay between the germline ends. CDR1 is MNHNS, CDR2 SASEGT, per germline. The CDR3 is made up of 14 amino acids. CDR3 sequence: CASRKDRNTGELFF. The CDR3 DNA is TGTGCCAGCAGAAAGGACAGGAACACCGGGGAGCTGTTTTTT.

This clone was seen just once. The DNA for the CDR3 is TGTGCCAGCTCACCACGAACGGTATCGAACACTGAAGCTTTCTTT. Protein sequence: CASSPRTVSNTEAFF. The chain couples TRBV18 to TRBJ1-1; D remains unclear. The V end lost 1 base, the J end lost 1 base, and 10 bases lay between the germline ends. The CDR3 is made up of 15 amino acids. Germline values: CDR1 KGHSH, CDR2 LQKENI.

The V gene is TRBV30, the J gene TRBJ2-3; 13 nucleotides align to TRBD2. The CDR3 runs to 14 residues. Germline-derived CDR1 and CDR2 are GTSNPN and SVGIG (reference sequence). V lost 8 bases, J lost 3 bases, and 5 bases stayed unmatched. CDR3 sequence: CATSTSGGTDTQYF. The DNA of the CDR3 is TGTGCCACCTCGACTAGCGGGGGGACAGATACGCAGTATTTT.

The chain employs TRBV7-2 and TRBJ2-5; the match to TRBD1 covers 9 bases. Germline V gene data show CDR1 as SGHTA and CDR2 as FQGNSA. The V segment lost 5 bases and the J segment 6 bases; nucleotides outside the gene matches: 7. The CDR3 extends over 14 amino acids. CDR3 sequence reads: CASSTTGGGKTQYF. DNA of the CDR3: TGTGCCAGCAGCACGACAGGGGGTGGGAAGACCCAGTACTTC. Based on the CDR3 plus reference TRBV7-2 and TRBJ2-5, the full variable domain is GAGVSQSPSNKVTEKGKDVELRCDPISGHTALYWYRQSLGQGLEFLIYFQGNSAPDKSGLPSDRFSAERTGGSVSTLTIQRTQQEDSAVYLCASSTTGGGKTQYFGPGTRLLVL.

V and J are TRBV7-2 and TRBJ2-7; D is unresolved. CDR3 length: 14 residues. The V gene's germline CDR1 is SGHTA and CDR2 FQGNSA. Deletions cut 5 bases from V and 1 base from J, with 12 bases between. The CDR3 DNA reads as TGTGCCAGCAGCCCTCGGTTGATTTCCTACGAGCAGTACTTC. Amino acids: CASSPRLISYEQYF.

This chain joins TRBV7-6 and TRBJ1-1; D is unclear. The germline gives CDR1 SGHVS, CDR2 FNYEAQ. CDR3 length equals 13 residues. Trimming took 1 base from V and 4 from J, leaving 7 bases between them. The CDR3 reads CASSLGTVTEAFF. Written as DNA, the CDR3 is TGTGCCAGCAGCTTAGGTACAGTCACTGAAGCTTTCTTT.

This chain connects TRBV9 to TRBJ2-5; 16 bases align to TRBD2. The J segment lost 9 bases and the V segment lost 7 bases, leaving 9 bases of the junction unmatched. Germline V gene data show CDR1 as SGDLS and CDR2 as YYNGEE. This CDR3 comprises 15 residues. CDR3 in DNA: TGTGCCAGCTCACGTCCCGGGACTAGCGGGGGGGCCCAGTACTTC. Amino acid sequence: CASSRPGTSGGAQYF.

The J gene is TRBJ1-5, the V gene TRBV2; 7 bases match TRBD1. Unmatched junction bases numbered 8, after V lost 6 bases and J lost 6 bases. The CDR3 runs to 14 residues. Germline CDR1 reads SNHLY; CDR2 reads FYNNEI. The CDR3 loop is CASRWAGGSQPQHF. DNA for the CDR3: TGTGCCAGCAGATGGGCAGGGGGAAGTCAGCCCCAGCATTTT.

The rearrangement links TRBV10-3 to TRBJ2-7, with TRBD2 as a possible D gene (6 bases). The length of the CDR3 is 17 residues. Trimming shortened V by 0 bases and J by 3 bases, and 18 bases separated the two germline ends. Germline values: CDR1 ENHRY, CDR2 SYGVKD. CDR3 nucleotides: TGTGCCATCAGTGAGTCTTTAGGAGGGGCCGGGGTCTACGAGCAGTACTTC. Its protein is CAISESLGGAGVYEQYF.

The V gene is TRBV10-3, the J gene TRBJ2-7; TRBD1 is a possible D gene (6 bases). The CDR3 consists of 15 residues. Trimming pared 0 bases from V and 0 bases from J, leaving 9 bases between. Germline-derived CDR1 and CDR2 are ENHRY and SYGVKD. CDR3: CAISESGGHSYEQYF. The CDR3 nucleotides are TGTGCCATCAGTGAGTCTGGGGGCCACTCCTACGAGCAGTACTTC.

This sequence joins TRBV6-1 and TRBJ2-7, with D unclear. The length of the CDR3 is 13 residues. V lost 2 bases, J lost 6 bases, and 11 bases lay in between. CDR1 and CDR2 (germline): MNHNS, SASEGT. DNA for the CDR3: TGTGCCAGCAGTGAACCCCGTACAGTCGAGCAGTACTTC. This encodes CASSEPRTVEQYF.

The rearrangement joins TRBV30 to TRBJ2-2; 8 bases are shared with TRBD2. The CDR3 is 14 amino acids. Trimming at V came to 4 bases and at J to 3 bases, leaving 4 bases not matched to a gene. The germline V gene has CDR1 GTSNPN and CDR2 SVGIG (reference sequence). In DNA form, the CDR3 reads TGTGCCTGGATGCCTAGCGGGTACACCGGGGAGCTGTTTTTT. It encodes CAWMPSGYTGELFF. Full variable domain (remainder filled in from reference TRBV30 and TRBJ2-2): SQTIHQWPATLVQPVGSPLSLECTVEGTSNPNLYWYRQAAGRGLQLLFYSVGIGQISSEVPQNLSASRPQDRQFILSSKKLLLSDSGFYLCAWMPSGYTGELFFGEGSRLTVL.

Here the CDR3 reads CASRWYDRPQETQYF. In DNA form, the CDR3 reads TGTGCCAGCAGATGGTACGACAGACCCCAAGAGACCCAGTACTTC. The gene calls are TRBV5-6 and TRBJ2-5, with D possibly TRBD1 on 5 matching bases. This CDR3 is built from 15 residues. The V gene lost 5 bases and the J gene lost 1 base, with 15 bases spanning the gap. Per germline, CDR1 SGHDT and CDR2 YYEEEE.

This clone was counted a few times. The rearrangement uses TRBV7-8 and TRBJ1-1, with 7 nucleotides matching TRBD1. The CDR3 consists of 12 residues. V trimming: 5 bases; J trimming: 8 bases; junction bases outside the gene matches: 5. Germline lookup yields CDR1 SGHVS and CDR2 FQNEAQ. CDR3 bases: TGTGCCAGCAGCCAGCGACAGGGCGAAGCTTTCTTT. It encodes CASSQRQGEAFF.

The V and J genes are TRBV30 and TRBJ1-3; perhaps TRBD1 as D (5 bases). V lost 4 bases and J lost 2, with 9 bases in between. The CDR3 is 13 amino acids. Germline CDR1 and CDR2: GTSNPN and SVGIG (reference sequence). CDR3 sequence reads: CAWTGNPGNTIYF. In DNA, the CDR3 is TGTGCCTGGACAGGGAACCCTGGAAACACCATATATTTT.

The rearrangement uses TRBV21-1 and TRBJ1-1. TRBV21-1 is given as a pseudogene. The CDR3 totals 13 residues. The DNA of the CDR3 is TGTGCCAGCAGCAAAGGAGAGAACACTGAAGCTTTCTTT. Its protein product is CASSKGENTEAFF.

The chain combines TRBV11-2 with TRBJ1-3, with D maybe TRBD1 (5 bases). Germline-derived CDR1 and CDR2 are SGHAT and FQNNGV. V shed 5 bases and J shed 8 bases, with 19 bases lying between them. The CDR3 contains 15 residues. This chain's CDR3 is CASSPIRGARDTIYF. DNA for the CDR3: TGTGCCAGCAGCCCCATCCGCGGGGCACGGGACACCATATATTTT.

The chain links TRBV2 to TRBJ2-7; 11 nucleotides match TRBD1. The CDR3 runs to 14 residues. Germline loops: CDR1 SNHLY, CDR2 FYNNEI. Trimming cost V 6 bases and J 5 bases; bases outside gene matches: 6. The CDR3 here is CASRNRDRGNEQYF. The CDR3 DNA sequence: TGTGCCAGCAGGAACCGGGACAGGGGGAACGAGCAGTACTTC. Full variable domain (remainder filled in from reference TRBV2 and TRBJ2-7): EPEVTQTPSHQVTQMGQEVILRCVPISNHLYFYWYRQILGQKVEFLVSFYNNEISEKSEIFDDQFSVERPDGSNFTLKIRSTKLEDSAMYFCASRNRDRGNEQYFGPGTRLTVT.

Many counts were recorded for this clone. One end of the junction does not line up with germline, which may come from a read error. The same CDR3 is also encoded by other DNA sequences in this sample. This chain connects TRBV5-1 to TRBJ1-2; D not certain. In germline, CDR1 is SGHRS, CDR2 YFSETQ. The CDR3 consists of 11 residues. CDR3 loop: CASSGYYGYTF. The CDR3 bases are TGTGCCAGCAGCGGCTACTATGGCTACACCTTC.

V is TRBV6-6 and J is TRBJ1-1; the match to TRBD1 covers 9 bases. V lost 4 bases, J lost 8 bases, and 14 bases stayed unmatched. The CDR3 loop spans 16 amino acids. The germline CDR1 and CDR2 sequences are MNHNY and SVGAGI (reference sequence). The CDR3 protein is CASSLPLRDRAGEAFF. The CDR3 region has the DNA TGTGCCAGCAGTTTGCCCCTCAGGGACAGGGCAGGGGAAGCTTTCTTT.